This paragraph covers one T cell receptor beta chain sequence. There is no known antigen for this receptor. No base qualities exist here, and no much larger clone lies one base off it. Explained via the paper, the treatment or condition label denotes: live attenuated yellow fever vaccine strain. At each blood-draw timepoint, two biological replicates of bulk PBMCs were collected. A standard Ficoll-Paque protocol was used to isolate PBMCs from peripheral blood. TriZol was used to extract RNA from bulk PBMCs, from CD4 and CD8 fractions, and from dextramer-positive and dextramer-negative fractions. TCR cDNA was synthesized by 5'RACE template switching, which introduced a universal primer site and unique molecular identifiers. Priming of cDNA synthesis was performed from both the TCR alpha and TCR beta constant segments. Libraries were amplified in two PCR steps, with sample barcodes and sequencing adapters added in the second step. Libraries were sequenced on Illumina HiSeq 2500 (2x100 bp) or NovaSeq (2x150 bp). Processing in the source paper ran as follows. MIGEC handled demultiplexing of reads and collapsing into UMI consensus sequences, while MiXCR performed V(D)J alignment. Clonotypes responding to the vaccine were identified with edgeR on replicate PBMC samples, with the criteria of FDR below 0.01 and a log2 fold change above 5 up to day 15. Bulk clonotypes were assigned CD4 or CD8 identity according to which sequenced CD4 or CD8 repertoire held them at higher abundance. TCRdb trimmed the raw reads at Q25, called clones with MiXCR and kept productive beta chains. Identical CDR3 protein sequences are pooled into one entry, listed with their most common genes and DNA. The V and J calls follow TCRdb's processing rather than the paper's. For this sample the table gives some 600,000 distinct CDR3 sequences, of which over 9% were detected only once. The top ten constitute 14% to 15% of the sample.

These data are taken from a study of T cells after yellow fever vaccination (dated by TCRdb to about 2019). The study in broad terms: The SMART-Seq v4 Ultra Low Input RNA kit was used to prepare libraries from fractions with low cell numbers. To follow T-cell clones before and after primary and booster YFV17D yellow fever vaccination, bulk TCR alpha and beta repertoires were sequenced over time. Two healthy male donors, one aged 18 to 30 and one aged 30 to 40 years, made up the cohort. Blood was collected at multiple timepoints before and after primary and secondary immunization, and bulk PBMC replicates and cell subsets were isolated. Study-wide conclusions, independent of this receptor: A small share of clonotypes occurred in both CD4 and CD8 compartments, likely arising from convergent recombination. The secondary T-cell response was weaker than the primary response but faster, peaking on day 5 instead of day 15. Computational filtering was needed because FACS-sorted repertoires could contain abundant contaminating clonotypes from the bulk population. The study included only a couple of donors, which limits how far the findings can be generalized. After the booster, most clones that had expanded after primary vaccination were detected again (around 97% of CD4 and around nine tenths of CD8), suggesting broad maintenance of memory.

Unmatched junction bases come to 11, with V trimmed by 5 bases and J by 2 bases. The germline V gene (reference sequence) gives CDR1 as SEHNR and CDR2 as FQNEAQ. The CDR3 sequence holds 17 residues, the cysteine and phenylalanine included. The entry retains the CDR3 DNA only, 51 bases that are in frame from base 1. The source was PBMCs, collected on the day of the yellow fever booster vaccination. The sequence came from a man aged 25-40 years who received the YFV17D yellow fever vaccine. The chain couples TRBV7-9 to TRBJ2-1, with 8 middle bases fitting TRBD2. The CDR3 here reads CASSPPGISGAYNEQFF. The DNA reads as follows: TGTGCCAGCAGCCCACCAGGTATTAGCGGGGCCTACAATGAGCAGTTCTTC.